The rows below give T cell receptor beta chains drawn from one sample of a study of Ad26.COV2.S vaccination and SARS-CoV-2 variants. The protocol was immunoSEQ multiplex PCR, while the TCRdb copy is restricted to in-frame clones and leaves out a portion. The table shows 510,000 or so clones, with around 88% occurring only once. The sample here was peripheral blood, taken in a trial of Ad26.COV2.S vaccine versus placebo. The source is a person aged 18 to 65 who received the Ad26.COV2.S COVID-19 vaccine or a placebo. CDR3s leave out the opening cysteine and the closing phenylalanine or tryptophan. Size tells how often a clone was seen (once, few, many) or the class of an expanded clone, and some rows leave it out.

ASSLAGGAFETQY | TRBV7-6 | -
ASSYFASGSSEQY | TRBV6-5 | -
ASSLLAGGITGELF | TRBV7-8 | once
AWSVWASVDYEQY | TRBV30 | once
ASSQPGLAGEQY | TRBV11-2 | -
ASSYSTSGVHEQY | TRBV6-2/TRBV6-3 | -
AHWWGSYGYT | TRBV30 | few
ASSLGGQPQH | TRBV7-9 | -
ASSRMGQDFYEQY | TRBV11-2 | many
ASSLIGESRYEQY | TRBV28 | -
ASSAPTSAFGETQY | TRBV9 | -
ASSLGERYTDTQY | TRBV7-3 | -
ASSPRPNEQF | TRBV6-5 | -
ASSLNLAGHYEQY | TRBV28 | -
ASSLGQGGTEAF | TRBV4-2 | -
AWSGGSTGLGIQPQH | TRBV30 | -
ASSLGSGVVSDTQY | TRBV7-2 | once
ASSEALSGNLYIQY | TRBV6-1 | -
SGGLENTEAF | TRBV29-1 | -
AWSVSSGRADTQY | TRBV30 | -
ASSGGTGGPDEQY | TRBV11-3 | few
AGRVGGDEKLF | TRBV6-5 | -
ASSQTSYEQY | TRBV3-1/TRBV3-2 | -
ASSFGSANSPLH | TRBV27 | -
AISESGAENYNEQF | TRBV10-3 | -
ASRSATSGRAYNEQF | TRBV5-4 | -
ASSEWGTGGLKTQY | TRBV25-1 | -
ATSFRGHGNYGYT | TRBV24-1 | -
ASKQVAYEQY | TRBV6-5 | -
ASSLLGGDTQY | TRBV27 | -
ASSAGGGPYEQY | TRBV5-6 | -
ASSLDRDTEAF | TRBV12-3/TRBV12-4 | -
ASSQEASGILYEQY | TRBV4-3 | few
ASRIQAPGIGNQPQH | TRBV28 | -
ASRQSWRTGNTIY | TRBV3-1/TRBV3-2 | -
ASSQLTGLRQPQH | TRBV4-1 | -
SVEDAETNTGELF | TRBV29-1 | -
ASSPIQAGSAF | TRBV18 | few
ASSFGRPRDEQF | TRBV27 | -
ASSTNRYEQY | TRBV5-6 | -
ASSFLPDRYTGELF | TRBV28 | -
ASSLESSANYEQY | TRBV5-5 | -
ASSFRSMNTEAF | TRBV7-2 | -
ASSWGLAGGGKETQY | TRBV5-1 | -
ATTSPVPSGANVLT | TRBV10-3 | -
ASSSGQGNEKLF | TRBV28 | -
AKELGTEAF | TRBV30 | -
ASSSGGGVFEAF | TRBV18 | -
ASSLGPQSSYEQY | TRBV7-2 | -
SAEGGAGKFYGYT | TRBV29-1 | -
ASSQDSREALYGYT | TRBV4-3 | -
ASSLRGRSGEQY | TRBV27 | -
ASSPPRRGPRTDTQY | TRBV6-2/TRBV6-3 | -
ASSEKFPSTLLGSGSTDTQY | TRBV6-1 | -
ASSYRQGNYGYT | TRBV6-5 | -
ATIRGMNTEAF | TRBV12-3/TRBV12-4 | -
ASSARGGRVPGELF | TRBV27 | -
ACSGGGYEQY | TRBV30 | -
ASSEHYEQY | TRBV25-1 | -
SVEKVGLITDTQY | TRBV29-1 | -